This T cell receptor (beta chain) was identified during a study of T cell responses to AZD1222 COVID-19 vaccine. Trimming removed 4 bases at V and 5 bases at J, with 8 bases between. CDR3 length equals 12 residues. Sequencing was performed with immunoSEQ multiplex PCR; in TCRdb, only in-frame clones are kept and a portion is missing. The repertoire has tens of thousands of clones, over 60% of them found once; the top ten carry 12%. The rearrangement joins TRBV12-3 or TRBV12-4 to TRBJ2-5; D is uncertain. The TCR sequence derives from an adult in good health. Sequenced material: peripheral blood, taken on day 0 of AZD1222 vaccination. The CDR3 reads CASSWVGETQYF. As DNA, the CDR3 is TGTGCCAGCAGTTGGGTTGGGGAGACCCAGTACTTC.